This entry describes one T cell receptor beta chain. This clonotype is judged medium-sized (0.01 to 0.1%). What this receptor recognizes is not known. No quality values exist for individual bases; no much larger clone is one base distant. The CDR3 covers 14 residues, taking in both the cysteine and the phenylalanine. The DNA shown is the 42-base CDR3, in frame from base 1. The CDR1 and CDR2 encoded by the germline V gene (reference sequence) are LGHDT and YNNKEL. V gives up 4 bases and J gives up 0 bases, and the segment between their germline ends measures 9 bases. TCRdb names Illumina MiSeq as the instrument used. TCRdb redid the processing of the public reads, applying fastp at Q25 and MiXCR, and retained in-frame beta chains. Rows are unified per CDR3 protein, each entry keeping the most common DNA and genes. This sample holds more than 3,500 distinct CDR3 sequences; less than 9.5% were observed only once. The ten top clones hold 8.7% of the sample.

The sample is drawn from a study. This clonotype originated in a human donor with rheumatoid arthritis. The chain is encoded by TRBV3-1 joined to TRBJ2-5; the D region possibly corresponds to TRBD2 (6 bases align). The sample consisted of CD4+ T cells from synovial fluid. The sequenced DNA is TGTGCCAGCAGCCCCTCTAGCGACCAAGAGACCCAGTACTTC. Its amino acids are CASSPSSDQETQYF.